These 22 T cell receptor beta chains share one sample of origin, sequenced in a study of cytomegalovirus exposure and HLA in healthy donors. The PCR ran on 60 Vbeta and 13 Jbeta primers. Sequencing used immunoSEQ multiplex PCR; TCRdb keeps in-frame clones, though not all of them. The sample consists of 35,000 to 50,000 clones, roughly 64% of them appearing once. The sequenced sample was PBMCs. These receptor sequences come from a man aged 60 to 69 in good health and CMV-seropositive.

This chain links TRBV29-1 with TRBJ2-7, with 10 positions matching TRBD1. Germline V gene sequence: CDR1 SQVTM, CDR2 ANQGSEA. V shed 7 bases, J shed 4 bases, and the junction held 13 bases outside the gene matches. CDR3 length: 15 amino acids. CDR3 in DNA: TGCAGCGAGTGTAGAGGAGGACAGGGGGATTACGAGCAGTACTTC. Translating gives CSECRGGQGDYEQYF.

J is TRBJ2-7 and V is TRBV9; D may be TRBD2 (7 bases). The CDR3 runs 16 residues. Germline values: CDR1 SGDLS, CDR2 YYNGEE. V was shortened by 0 bases and J by 3 bases, with 16 bases between the two germline ends. The CDR3 nucleotides are TGTGCCAGCAGCGTAGGGGGGCGCGGGAGAAACTACGAGCAGTACTTC. It encodes CASSVGGRGRNYEQYF.

This chain uses TRBV5-1 with TRBJ2-3; TRBD2 aligns across 12 bases. The CDR3 is 19 residues long. Germline V gene data show CDR1 as SGHRS and CDR2 as YFSETQ. J gave up 0 bases and V 0 bases, and 8 bases lay outside the gene matches. CDR3 sequence: CASSLALTSGGPSTDTQYF. The CDR3 DNA is TGCGCCAGCAGCTTGGCCTTGACTAGCGGGGGCCCTAGCACAGATACGCAGTATTTT.

J is TRBJ2-2 and V is TRBV29-1; 8 nucleotides line up with TRBD2. This CDR3 is built from 14 residues. Germline CDR1 SQVTM, CDR2 ANQGSEA. The junction had 4 bases not matched to a gene; V was cut back by 4 bases and J by 3 bases. The CDR3 loop is CSVAAGDDTGELFF. In DNA, the CDR3 is TGCAGCGTTGCAGCGGGAGATGACACCGGGGAGCTGTTTTTT.

V usage is TRBV10-1 and J usage is TRBJ1-1, with 8 bases aligning to TRBD1. The CDR3 length is 14 residues. Germline values: CDR1 WNHNN, CDR2 SYGVQD (reference sequence). With V trimmed by 5 bases and J by 2 bases, 4 bases remained unmatched. Here the CDR3 reads CASSPGQGNTEAFF. In DNA form, the CDR3 reads TGCGCCAGCAGTCCCGGACAGGGTAACACTGAAGCTTTCTTT.

In this sample, this clone turned up a few times. CDR3 sequence: CASSEWRETEKLFF. The CDR3 DNA follows: TGTGCCAGCAGTGAATGGCGGGAAACTGAAAAACTGTTTTTT. The chain links TRBV2 to TRBJ1-4; D unresolved. V lost 2 bases, J lost 7 bases, and 11 bases lay in between. Germline loops: CDR1 SNHLY, CDR2 FYNNEI. This CDR3 has 14 residues.

This clone was counted only a few times. This chain links TRBV28 with TRBJ2-6, with a possible D match to TRBD2 (6 bases). From germline, CDR1 is MDHEN and CDR2 SYDVKM. Between the trimmed V and J ends, which lost 5 bases and 4 bases, there was a span of 15 bases. The CDR3 covers 16 residues. CDR3 residues: CASSLGGDGGANVLTF. DNA of the CDR3: TGTGCCAGCAGTCTGGGCGGGGATGGAGGGGCCAACGTCCTGACTTTC.

This clone turned up a few times. The rearrangement links TRBV7-9 to TRBJ1-5, with D possibly TRBD1 on 6 matching bases. Trimming pared 1 base from V and 4 bases from J, leaving 11 bases between. This CDR3 region has 15 residues. Germline V gene data show CDR1 as SEHNR and CDR2 as FQNEAQ (reference sequence). CDR3 bases: TGTGCCAGCAGCTTAGGGATAGGGGGTAATCAGCCCCAGCATTTT. Translating it yields CASSLGIGGNQPQHF.

The rearrangement links TRBV19 to TRBJ2-6, with a tentative D call TRBD2 (5 bases). V gave up 5 bases and J gave up 0 bases, with 11 bases separating them. The CDR3 has 16 amino acids. Looked up from germline, CDR1 is LNHDA and CDR2 is SQIVND (reference sequence). CDR3 in DNA: TGTGCCAGTAGTGAGGGTTGGAGCTCTGGGGCCAACGTCCTGACTTTC. Protein: CASSEGWSSGANVLTF.

The rearrangement links TRBV30 to TRBJ2-6, with TRBD2 matching over 7 bases. CDR1 is GTSNPN, CDR2 SVGIG, per germline (reference sequence). Trimming at V came to 3 bases and at J to 5 bases, leaving 4 bases not matched to a gene. This CDR3 comprises 14 residues. In nucleotides, the CDR3 is TGTGCCTGGAGGGGAGGGCTGTGGGCCAACGTCCTGACTTTC. Translated: CAWRGGLWANVLTF.

J is TRBJ2-5 and V is TRBV19; 8 bases are a match to TRBD2. CDR3 length: 14 amino acids. The junction had 9 bases not matched to a gene; V was cut back by 5 bases and J by 7 bases. Germline CDR1 reads LNHDA; CDR2 reads SQIVND (reference sequence). This CDR3 is CASSAPGGKGTQYF. CDR3 coding DNA: TGTGCCAGTAGTGCCCCGGGGGGGAAGGGGACCCAGTACTTC.

The chain combines TRBV7-6 with TRBJ2-5; 8 bases match TRBD2. CDR1 and CDR2 from the germline V gene are SGHVS and FNYEAQ. V gave up 7 bases and J gave up 4 bases; unmatched junction bases: 11. CDR3 length: 15 residues. Here the CDR3 DNA reads TGTGCCAGCACCCTTAGCGGGGTAGAGGGAGAGACCCAGTACTTC. It encodes CASTLSGVEGETQYF.

V and J are TRBV18 and TRBJ1-5, with D possibly being TRBD1 (6 bases). CDR1 and CDR2 from the germline V gene are KGHSH and LQKENI. The CDR3 runs to 15 residues. With 6 bases removed from V and 7 bases from J, the gap between germline ends came to 19 bases. CDR3 DNA: TGTGCCAGCTCCCCCCGACAGGCCGAGGGGCAGCCCCAGCATTTT. This gives the protein CASSPRQAEGQPQHF.

The rearrangement uses TRBV18 and TRBJ2-3; 10 nucleotides agree with TRBD1. The germline V gene encodes CDR1 KGHSH and CDR2 LQKENI. Trimming removed 2 bases from V and 3 bases from J; junction bases left unmatched: 5. This CDR3 is built from 16 residues. The CDR3 nucleotides are TGTGCCAGCTCACCAAGGACAGGGGGGTTTACAGATACGCAGTATTTT. Its protein product is CASSPRTGGFTDTQYF.

V is TRBV7-2 and J is TRBJ2-1; a weak D match, TRBD2 (6 bases). This CDR3 comprises 15 residues. Per the germline V gene, CDR1 is SGHTA and CDR2 is FQGNSA. V was shortened by 7 bases and J by 7 bases, with 20 bases between the two germline ends. CDR3 residues: CASTPGGGSSNEQFF. In nucleotides, the CDR3 is TGTGCCAGCACCCCTGGTGGGGGGAGTAGTAATGAGCAGTTCTTC.

The CDR3 DNA sequence: TGCGCCAGCAGCCAAGATCTGCTAGCGGGAGTTCCCGAGCAGTACTTC. Its protein is CASSQDLLAGVPEQYF. The chain uses TRBV4-1 and TRBJ2-7; 10 bases match TRBD2. The V gene's germline CDR1 is MGHRA and CDR2 YSYEKL. The V segment lost 0 bases and the J segment 6 bases; nucleotides outside the gene matches: 8. This CDR3 comprises 16 residues.

The chain is built from TRBV7-7 and TRBJ2-5, with unresolved D. The length of the CDR3 is 14 residues. Trimming took 2 bases from V and 2 from J, leaving 9 bases between them. CDR1 and CDR2 from the germline V gene are SSHAT and FNYEAQ (reference sequence). The CDR3 nucleotides read TGTGCCAGCAGCTTAACAGTAGAGCAAGAGACCCAGTACTTC. As protein: CASSLTVEQETQYF.

The chain is built from TRBV19 and TRBJ2-1, with TRBD1 identical over 12 bases. The CDR3 has 15 amino acids. J was trimmed by 6 bases and V by 4 bases; bases with no gene match: 4. Germline-derived CDR1 and CDR2 are LNHDA and SQIVND (reference sequence). CDR3 DNA: TGTGCCAGTAGTAGAGGGACAGGGGGCATCAATGAGCAGTTCTTC. This gives the protein CASSRGTGGINEQFF.

The rearrangement joins TRBV7-2 to TRBJ2-1, with TRBD2 matching over 13 bases. The CDR3 contains 17 residues. In germline, CDR1 is SGHTA, CDR2 FQGNSA. Trimming cost V 5 bases and J 4 bases; bases outside gene matches: 8. In DNA, the CDR3 is TGTGCCAGCAGCCGCTGGACTAGCGGGAGTTCGTACAATGAGCAGTTCTTC. It encodes CASSRWTSGSSYNEQFF.

The CDR3 nucleotides read TGCAGCGTTGAAGATTGGGGACTAGCGGGTACCTCCTACAATGAGCAGTTCTTC. It codes for CSVEDWGLAGTSYNEQFF. The chain joins TRBV29-1 to TRBJ2-1, with 12 bases matching TRBD2. Trimming removed 0 bases from V and 0 bases from J; junction bases left unmatched: 6. Germline V gives CDR1 SQVTM, CDR2 ANQGSEA. The CDR3 totals 18 residues.

This clone occurred once. The CDR3 protein is CASTPDRVGNEQFF. CDR3 coding DNA: TGTGCCAGTACCCCGGACAGGGTCGGCAATGAGCAGTTCTTC. The chain recombines TRBV19 with TRBJ2-1, with TRBD1 identical over 8 bases. After removal of 7 bases from V and 6 bases from J, the junction contained 8 bases not matched to a gene. CDR1 is LNHDA and CDR2 is SQIVND in the germline V gene (reference sequence). The CDR3 runs to 14 residues.

In its sample, this clone was seen a few times. The chain uses TRBV4-2 and TRBJ1-2; tentative D call: TRBD1 (5 bases). This CDR3 is built from 13 residues. Trimming took off 1 base at V and 8 bases at J, with 11 bases between the two ends. Germline loops: CDR1 LGHNA, CDR2 YNFKEQ. The CDR3 DNA sequence: TGTGCCAGCAGCCAAGTTGGAGGGGCGGGCTACACCTTC. Protein: CASSQVGGAGYTF.